Below, 20 T cell receptor beta chains from the same sample are listed, as sequenced in a study of response to subunit inactivated influenza vaccine. TCRdb passed the RT-PCR reads through MiXCR, listing each CDR3 protein once. The sample yields over 450,000 distinct CDR3 sequences, over 10% seen once. Specimen: PBMCs from blood, collected about 40 days after vaccination. Source of these receptors: a man aged 50 or older who received an inactivated influenza vaccine.

The rearrangement links TRBV7-2 to TRBJ1-1, with a possible D match to TRBD1 (5 bases). Germline-derived CDR1 and CDR2 are SGHTA and FQGNSA. V lost 4 bases and J lost 1, with 16 bases in between. The CDR3 contains 16 residues. The CDR3 nucleotides read TGTGCCAGCAGCTCCAGAGGGGCGCGGAGGAACACTGAAGCTTTCTTT. As protein: CASSSRGARRNTEAFF.

This clonotype was seen only a few times. The chain is built from TRBV5-6 and TRBJ1-1; D is undetermined. The CDR3 sequence is 14 residues long. Trimming removed 3 bases from V and 1 base from J, with 10 bases in between. Germline V gene data show CDR1 as SGHDT and CDR2 as YYEEEE. DNA for the CDR3: TGTGCCAGCAGCTCCCCGGCAGGGAACACTGAAGCTTTCTTT. Amino acids: CASSSPAGNTEAFF. Combining the CDR3 with reference TRBV5-6 and TRBJ1-1 gives the whole variable domain DAGVTQSPTHLIKTRGQQVTLRCSPKSGHDTVSWYQQALGQGPQFIFQYYEEEERQRGNFPDRFSGHQFPNYSSELNVNALLLGDSALYLCASSSPAGNTEAFFGQGTRLTVV.

This clonotype was seen a handful of times. The rearrangement joins TRBV27 to TRBJ2-3; TRBD2 matches at 8 bases. The CDR3 loop spans 15 amino acids. Germline V CDR1 and CDR2: MNHEY, SMNVEV (reference sequence). V dropped 8 bases and J dropped 0; count of bases not matched to a gene: 7. The CDR3 sequence is CASWWGGGSTDTQYF. CDR3 nucleotides: TGTGCCAGCTGGTGGGGCGGGGGGAGCACAGATACGCAGTATTTT.

There are a few counts of this clonotype. The chain links TRBV25-1 to TRBJ2-1, with TRBD2 matching over 9 bases. Germline V lookup: CDR1 MGHDK, CDR2 SYGVNS. V shed 2 bases and J 0 bases; nucleotides not matched to a gene: 2. This CDR3 is built from 16 residues. The DNA for the CDR3 is TGTGCCAGCAGTGAACTAGCGGGGAGCTCCTACAATGAGCAGTTCTTC. This translates into CASSELAGSSYNEQFF.

V gene TRBV7-6 combines with J gene TRBJ2-7; perhaps D is TRBD1 or TRBD2 (5 bases each). Germline CDR1 SGHVS, CDR2 FNYEAQ. V lost 4 bases and J lost 4, with 17 bases in between. CDR3 length: 15 residues. The DNA for the CDR3 is TGTGCCAGCAGCTCAGGTTGGGGACCCGGGTACGAGCAGTACTTC. Amino acids: CASSSGWGPGYEQYF.

This clonotype was found a few times. The rearrangement uses TRBV7-6 and TRBJ1-4, with D perhaps matching TRBD1 (6 bases). In germline, CDR1 is SGHVS, CDR2 FNYEAQ. V lost 1 base, J lost 8 bases, and 11 bases lay in between. There are 14 residues in the CDR3. The CDR3 DNA is TGTGCCAGCAGCTTAGAGGGGGGAAAGGAAAAACTGTTTTTT. Encoded protein: CASSLEGGKEKLFF.

The CDR3 DNA follows: TGCGCCAGCAGCCCTCAACCGGGCAACTATGGCTACACCTTC. As protein: CASSPQPGNYGYTF. J is TRBJ1-2 and V is TRBV5-1; D gene unclear. CDR1 SGHRS and CDR2 YFSETQ come from the germline V gene. The CDR3 extends over 14 amino acids. V was clipped by 4 bases and J by 2 bases, with 12 bases between them. Looking up the rest from reference TRBV5-1 and TRBJ1-2 gives the full variable domain: KAGVTQTPRYLIKTRGQQVTLSCSPISGHRSVSWYQQTPGQGLQFLFEYFSETQRNKGNFPGRFSGRQFSNSRSEMNVSTLELGDSALYLCASSPQPGNYGYTFGSGTRLTVV.

For this clonotype: This may arise from a read error, as a much more abundant clone is one base away. The V and J genes are TRBV5-6 and TRBJ2-3, with D hard to call. V was shortened by 10 bases and J by 10 bases, with 16 bases between the two germline ends. This CDR3 spans 11 amino acids. The germline V gene has CDR1 SGHDT and CDR2 YYEEEE. The CDR3 loop reads CASSSADAQYF. The CDR3, as DNA: TGTGCCTCCTCATCCGCCGATGCGCAGTATTTT.

This clonotype was detected only a few times. The CDR3 DNA is TGTGCCAGCAGTTTATGGGCTGATAGCAATCAGCCCCAGCATTTT. Translating gives CASSLWADSNQPQHF. V is TRBV28 and J is TRBJ1-5; D call uncertain. The CDR3 runs to 15 residues. Germline values: CDR1 MDHEN, CDR2 SYDVKM. Trimming stripped 0 bases from V and 0 bases from J, with 6 bases between.

This clonotype was seen a handful of times. The chain is built from TRBV5-1 and TRBJ2-3; a weak D match, TRBD1 (6 bases). This CDR3 comprises 15 residues. Germline V CDR1 and CDR2: SGHRS, YFSETQ. V lost 2 bases and J lost 2, with 12 bases in between. The CDR3 sequence: CASSFLQGLTDTQYF. CDR3 sequence (DNA): TGCGCCAGCAGCTTCCTACAGGGCCTCACAGATACGCAGTATTTT.

The chain links TRBV20-1 to TRBJ2-5; TRBD2 aligns across 7 bases. CDR1 is DFQATT and CDR2 is SNEGSKA in the germline V gene (reference sequence). Losses at the gene ends were 3 bases for V and 4 bases for J; bases not matched to a gene: 8. The CDR3 consists of 14 residues. The CDR3 bases are TGCAGTGCTAGGACGGGACTACCTCGAGAGACCCAGTACTTC. Translated, it gives CSARTGLPRETQYF.

This clonotype came up a few times. The V call is TRBV9, the J call TRBJ2-1; 13 positions agree with TRBD2. The V gene end was trimmed by 3 bases and the J gene end by 9 bases; junction bases not matched to a gene: 9. The CDR3 covers 16 residues. Looked up from germline, CDR1 is SGDLS and CDR2 is YYNGEE. CDR3 region: CASSAGWTSGGGEQFF. The CDR3 DNA is TGTGCCAGCAGCGCCGGTTGGACTAGCGGGGGTGGTGAGCAGTTCTTC. The complete variable domain, with remaining parts taken from reference TRBV9 and TRBJ2-1, reads DSGVTQTPKHLITATGQRVTLRCSPRSGDLSVYWYQQSLDQGLQFLIQYYNGEERAKGNILERFSAQQFPDLHSELNLSSLELGDSALYFCASSAGWTSGGGEQFFGPGTRLTVL.

Ten or more counts support this clonotype. V and J are TRBV7-2 and TRBJ2-7, with D perhaps matching TRBD1 or TRBD2 (5 bases each). The CDR3 contains 13 residues. From germline, CDR1 is SGHTA and CDR2 FQGNSA. V lost 0 bases, J lost 6 bases, and 9 bases lay in between. The CDR3 protein is CASSLATGTEQYF. DNA for the CDR3: TGTGCCAGCAGCTTAGCCACGGGGACCGAGCAGTACTTC.

Of note for this clonotype: Possible read error: a much larger clone is one base away. This likely comes from a read error, as the CDR3 has no conserved phenylalanine or tryptophan at its end. This CDR3 reads CASSQDAVLVGEQYL. The CDR3 DNA sequence: TGCGCCAGCAGCCAAGATGCTGTCTTGGTCGGCGAGCAGTACCTC. The rearrangement joins TRBV4-1 to TRBJ2-7; D not certain. The CDR3 covers 15 residues. In germline, CDR1 is MGHRA, CDR2 YSYEKL. Trimming left V 0 bases short and J 6 bases short, with 15 bases between.

This clonotype was detected ten times or more. The chain combines TRBV7-8 with TRBJ2-2; D is ambiguous. The V and J ends lost 0 bases and 3 bases respectively, with 2 bases between them. Looked up from germline, CDR1 is SGHVS and CDR2 is FQNEAQ. The CDR3 has 13 residues. CDR3 amino acids: CASSLAYTGELFF. The CDR3 DNA sequence: TGTGCCAGCAGCTTAGCGTACACCGGGGAGCTGTTTTTT.

V is TRBV5-1 and J is TRBJ1-2; D not resolved. V was clipped by 0 bases and J by 4 bases, with 7 bases between them. CDR3 size: 13 residues. CDR1 is SGHRS and CDR2 is YFSETQ in the germline V gene. The CDR3 region is CASSLGLFYGYTF. Here the CDR3 DNA reads TGCGCCAGCAGCTTGGGTTTGTTCTATGGCTACACCTTC.

The J gene is TRBJ2-2, the V gene TRBV28; TRBD2 matches at 7 bases. With 3 bases clipped from V and 7 bases from J, the junction kept 8 bases outside the gene matches. The CDR3 sequence is 15 residues long. In germline, CDR1 is MDHEN, CDR2 SYDVKM. CDR3: CASSFVGGDSGELFF. In nucleotides, the CDR3 is TGTGCCAGCAGTTTCGTTGGGGGGGATAGCGGGGAGCTGTTTTTT.

In its sample, this clonotype was seen many times. The chain has TRBV20-1 and TRBJ2-5; D is unclear. This CDR3 contains 14 residues. The germline gives CDR1 DFQATT, CDR2 SNEGSKA (reference sequence). Trimming removed 2 bases from V and 5 bases from J, with 15 bases in between. CDR3 residues: CSARPPPLMETQYF. CDR3 bases: TGCAGTGCTAGACCCCCCCCACTCATGGAGACCCAGTACTTC.

The chain links TRBV12-3 or TRBV12-4 to TRBJ1-6, with TRBD1 identical over 7 bases. The J segment lost 9 bases and the V segment lost 3 bases, leaving 5 bases of the junction unmatched. The CDR3 length is 14 residues. The CDR3 DNA reads TGTGCCAGCAGTTTGGAAAGGGGGCTTTCACCCCTCCACTTT. Its translation is CASSLERGLSPLHF.

Ten or more counts support this clonotype. The gene calls are TRBV7-9 and TRBJ1-5, with D unresolved. Per germline, CDR1 SEHNR and CDR2 FQNEAQ (reference sequence). CDR3 length: 15 amino acids. V was clipped by 6 bases and J by 0 bases, with 12 bases between them. The CDR3 DNA is TGTGCCAGCAGTTTGTCTGGAGATAGCAATCAGCCCCAGCATTTT. Residues: CASSLSGDSNQPQHF.